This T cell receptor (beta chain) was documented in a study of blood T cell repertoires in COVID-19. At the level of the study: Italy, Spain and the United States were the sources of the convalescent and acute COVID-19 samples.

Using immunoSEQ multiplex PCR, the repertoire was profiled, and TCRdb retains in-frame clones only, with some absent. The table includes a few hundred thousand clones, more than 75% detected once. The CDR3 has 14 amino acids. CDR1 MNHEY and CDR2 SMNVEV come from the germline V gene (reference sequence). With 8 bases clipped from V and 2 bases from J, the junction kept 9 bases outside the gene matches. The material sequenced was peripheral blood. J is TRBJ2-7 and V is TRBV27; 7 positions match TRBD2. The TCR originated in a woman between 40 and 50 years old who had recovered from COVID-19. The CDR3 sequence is CASGGAGPPYEQYF. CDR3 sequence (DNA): TGTGCCAGCGGGGGAGCGGGACCTCCCTACGAGCAGTACTTC.